The present entry profiles one T cell receptor beta chain with its context. Its antigen remains unidentified. Profiling relied on immunoSEQ multiplex PCR, and the TCRdb table lists in-frame clones only, not all of them. This sample has 20,000 or so clones, with 84% found just once. Each patient experienced a relapse that followed autologous stem cell transplantation, and brentuximab vedotin exposure varied. Complete response, partial response or progressive disease constituted the best responses recorded. This specimen comes from a study of PD-1 blockade in classical Hodgkin lymphoma. Findings and caveats of the study: Patients starting nivolumab less than 1 year after ASCT had lower diversity and were excluded from later analyses.

Germline V CDR1 and CDR2: MNHNS, SASEGT. V gave up 3 bases and J gave up 0 bases, with 20 bases separating them. The CDR3 is made up of 18 amino acids. Specimen: peripheral blood mononuclear cells (PBMCs), collected at baseline. This sequence joins TRBV6-1 and TRBJ2-5; D is perhaps TRBD1 (5 bases). The sequence was obtained from a human donor with classical Hodgkin lymphoma. Here the CDR3 reads CASSDAVVGAQYQETQYF. The CDR3 DNA follows: TGTGCCAGCAGTGATGCGGTGGTAGGGGCCCAATACCAAGAGACCCAGTACTTC.